The rows below give T cell receptor beta chains drawn from one sample of a study of T cells in Graves' hyperthyroidism and ophthalmopathy. TCRdb reprocessed the multiplex PCR reads with MiXCR, giving one entry per CDR3 protein. The table has about 24,000 distinct CDR3 sequences, 45% to 50% seen once. Sample: blood. Source of these receptors: a woman aged 40 to 50 with Graves' hyperthyroidism that later progressed to Graves' ophthalmopathy. Both conserved end residues are part of each CDR3. A D gene is named only where the DNA matches it firmly. A row's size may be missing; if present it is once, few, many or a size class.

CAGSRRGEQNLEEADTQYF | TGTGCCGGTAGTAGGAGAGGGGAGCAGAACCTAGAGGAAGCAGATACGCAGTATTTT | TRBJ2-3 | TRBV19 | 19 | NA | NA
CSVEYRGSGEQYF | TGCAGCGTTGAGTACAGGGGGTCTGGAGAGCAGTACTTC | TRBJ2-7 | TRBV29-1 | 13 | TRBD1 | few
CASRKRGESYEQYF | TGTGCCAGCAGAAAGCGGGGGGAGAGCTACGAGCAGTACTTC | TRBJ2-7 | TRBV27 | 14 | TRBD2 | many
CASSFGTGVYSNQPQHF | TGTGCCAGCAGCTTCGGGACAGGCGTCTATAGCAATCAGCCCCAGCATTTT | TRBJ1-5 | TRBV7-2 | 17 | TRBD1 | NA
CSAFWTESYGYTF | TGCAGTGCCTTTTGGACAGAGTCGTATGGCTACACCTTC | TRBJ1-2 | TRBV20-1 | 13 | NA | NA
CSASPPGVNERFF | TGCAGTGCTAGCCCCCCCGGGGTAAATGAGCGGTTCTTC | TRBJ2-1 | TRBV20-1 | 13 | NA | NA
CASSFIRGRDEKLFF | TGTGCCAGCAGCTTCATCAGGGGGCGGGATGAAAAACTGTTTTTT | TRBJ1-4 | TRBV7-9 | 15 | TRBD1 | NA
CASSATTEAGHEQFF | TGTGCCAGCAGTGCCACAACGGAGGCGGGGCATGAGCAGTTCTTC | TRBJ2-1 | TRBV6-4 | 15 | NA | once
CASSLAPTSGRADEQFF | TGTGCCAGCAGCTTAGCCCCCACTAGCGGGAGGGCTGATGAGCAGTTCTTC | TRBJ2-1 | TRBV11-1 | 17 | TRBD2 | many
CSVEGALPYEQYFGPGTGELFF | NA | TRBJ2-2 | TRBV29-1 | 22 | NA | NA
CASSPTGTGGEQYF | TGCGCCAGCAGCCCTACCGGGACAGGGGGCGAGCAGTACTTC | TRBJ2-7 | TRBV5-1 | 14 | TRBD1 | NA
CASSLLSGSNADTRYF | TGTGCCAGCAGCTTGTTAAGCGGGAGTAACGCAGATACGCGGTATTTT | TRBJ2-3 | TRBV5-4 | 16 | TRBD2 | many
CASSPAIGGRVTDTQYF | TGTGCCAGCAGCCCGGCAATCGGCGGGAGAGTTACAGATACGCAGTATTTT | TRBJ2-3 | TRBV7-9 | 17 | TRBD2 | NA
CSARPPGRDGEQYF | TGCAGTGCTAGACCTCCGGGACGGGATGGCGAGCAGTACTTC | TRBJ2-7 | TRBV20-1 | 14 | NA | once
CASSLAGRLQVQFF | TGTGCCAGCAGCCTGGCGGGCAGACTACAAGTGCAGTTCTTC | TRBJ2-1 | TRBV25-1 | 14 | NA | once
CASSERGLAAQSKDTQYF | TGTGCCAGCAGTGAAAGGGGACTAGCAGCACAATCAAAAGATACGCAGTATTTT | TRBJ2-3 | TRBV6-1 | 18 | TRBD2 | NA